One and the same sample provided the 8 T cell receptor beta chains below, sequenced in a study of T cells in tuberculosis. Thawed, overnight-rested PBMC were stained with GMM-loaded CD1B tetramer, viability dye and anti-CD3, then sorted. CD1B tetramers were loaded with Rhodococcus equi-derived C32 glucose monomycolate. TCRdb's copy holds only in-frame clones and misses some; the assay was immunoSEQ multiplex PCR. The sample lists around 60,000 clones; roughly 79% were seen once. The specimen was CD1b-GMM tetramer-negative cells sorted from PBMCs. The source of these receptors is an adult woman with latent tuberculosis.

CDR3 nucleotide sequence: TGTGCCAGCAATCGAGGGCCGGGGAACACTGAAGCTTTCTTT. This encodes CASNRGPGNTEAFF. The chain employs TRBV9 and TRBJ1-1; no reliable D call. The V and J ends lost 6 bases and 1 base respectively, with 13 bases between them. This CDR3 region has 14 residues. Germline CDR1 is SGDLS and CDR2 is YYNGEE. The full variable domain, its missing parts supplied by reference TRBV9 and TRBJ1-1, is DSGVTQTPKHLITATGQRVTLRCSPRSGDLSVYWYQQSLDQGLQFLIQYYNGEERAKGNILERFSAQQFPDLHSELNLSSLELGDSALYFCASNRGPGNTEAFFGQGTRLTVV.

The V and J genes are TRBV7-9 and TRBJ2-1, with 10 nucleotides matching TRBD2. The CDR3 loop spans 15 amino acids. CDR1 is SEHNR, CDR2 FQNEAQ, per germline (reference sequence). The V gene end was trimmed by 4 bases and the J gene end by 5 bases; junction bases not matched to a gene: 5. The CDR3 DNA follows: TGTGCCAGCAGCTCGAGCGGGAGGGGTAACAATGAGCAGTTCTTC. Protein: CASSSSGRGNNEQFF.

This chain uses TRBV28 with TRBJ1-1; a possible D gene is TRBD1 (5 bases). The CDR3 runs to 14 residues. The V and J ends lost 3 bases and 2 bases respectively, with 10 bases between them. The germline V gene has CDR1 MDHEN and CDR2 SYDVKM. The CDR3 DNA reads TGTGCCAGCAGTTTGCCCCAGGGAAACACTGAAGCTTTCTTT. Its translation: CASSLPQGNTEAFF.

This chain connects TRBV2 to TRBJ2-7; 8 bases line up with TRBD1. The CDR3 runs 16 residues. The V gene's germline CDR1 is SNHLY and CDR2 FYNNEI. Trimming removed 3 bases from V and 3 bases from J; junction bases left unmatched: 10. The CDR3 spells CASSDPRDRRFYEQYF. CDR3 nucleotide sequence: TGTGCCAGCAGTGACCCTCGGGACAGGAGATTCTACGAGCAGTACTTC.

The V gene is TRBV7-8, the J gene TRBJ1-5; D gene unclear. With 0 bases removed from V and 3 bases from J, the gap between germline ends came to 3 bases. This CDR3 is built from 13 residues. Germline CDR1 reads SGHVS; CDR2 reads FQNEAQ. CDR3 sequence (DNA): TGTGCCAGCAGCTTAGCGTACAATCAGCCCCAGCATTTT. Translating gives CASSLAYNQPQHF.

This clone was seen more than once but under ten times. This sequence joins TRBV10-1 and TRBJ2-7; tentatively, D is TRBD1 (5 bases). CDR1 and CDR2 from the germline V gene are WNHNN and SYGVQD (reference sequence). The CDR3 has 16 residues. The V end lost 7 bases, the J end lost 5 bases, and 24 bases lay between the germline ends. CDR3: CASTPAVGVLGDEQYF. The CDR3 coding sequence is TGCGCCAGCACACCGGCAGTAGGAGTCCTAGGGGACGAGCAGTACTTC.

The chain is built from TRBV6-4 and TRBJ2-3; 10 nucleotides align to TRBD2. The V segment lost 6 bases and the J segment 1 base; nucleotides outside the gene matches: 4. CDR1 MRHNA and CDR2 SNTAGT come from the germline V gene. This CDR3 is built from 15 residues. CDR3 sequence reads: CASSTGTSGTDTQYF. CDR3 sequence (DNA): TGTGCCAGCAGCACCGGGACTAGCGGCACAGATACGCAGTATTTT.

The CDR3 coding sequence is TGTGCCAGCAGCCGACATACTGAAGCTTTCTTT. Encoded protein: CASSRHTEAFF. This chain joins TRBV5-8 and TRBJ1-1; no reliable D call. CDR1 and CDR2 from the germline V gene are SGHTS and YDEGEE. CDR3 length: 11 residues. V was clipped by 4 bases and J by 5 bases, with 6 bases between them.